A single TCR beta chain is shown here with its context. Its antigen is not known. This sample stems from a study of cytomegalovirus exposure and HLA in healthy donors. Here immunoSEQ multiplex PCR was the method, and the copy in TCRdb shows in-frame clones only, minus some. The sample records 45,000 to 65,000 clones, around 90% being singletons. Overall study results and limits: The tendency of first-cohort TCR clusters to co-occur in the 100 to 150 validation repertoires was identified by a subsequent analysis. It was 160 or so TCR beta chains that were listed as cytomegalovirus-associated.

This receptor was identified in a man aged 18 to 35 in good health and CMV-seronegative. The sequenced sample consisted of PBMCs.

The CDR3: CASSVSGLGGEQFF. CDR3 nucleotides: TGTGCCAGCAGCGTATCGGGCCTGGGAGGTGAGCAGTTCTTC. The chain couples TRBV9 to TRBJ2-1; weak D call: TRBD2 (6 bases). CDR1 is SGDLS and CDR2 is YYNGEE in the germline V gene. The CDR3 sequence is 14 residues long. V lost 1 base to trimming and J lost 9 bases, with 14 bases between them.